This section outlines one T cell receptor (beta chain) sequence together with its context. Its antigen is not known. Other DNA sequences within the sample encode an identical CDR3. The CDR3 length is 12 residues. V gave up 2 bases and J gave up 8 bases, with 9 bases separating them. CDR1 SNHLY and CDR2 FYNNEI come from the germline V gene. The data originate from a study of OX40 agonist ivuxolimab in advanced cancers. Study-level results: Relative to CD4+ cells, CD8+ T cells on average had more expanded clones.

This table comes from immunoSEQ multiplex PCR, and its TCRdb copy is limited to in-frame clones, with some not included. The data show 60,000 or so clones, over 80% seen once. The V gene is TRBV2, the J gene TRBJ1-2; D uncertain. The sequence was obtained from an adult with an advanced solid tumor such as melanoma, head and neck, liver or kidney cancer. Sequences were derived from CD4+ or CD8+ T cells sorted from blood, sampled in a trial of the OX40 agonist ivuxolimab. The DNA for the CDR3 is TGTGCCAGCAGTGAATCGGGGTACGGCTACACCTTC. Protein: CASSESGYGYTF.